The 7 T cell receptor beta chains below all came from one sample that was sequenced in a study of T cell responses to AZD1222 COVID-19 vaccine. Repertoires were generated with immunoSEQ multiplex PCR, while TCRdb's copy carries only in-frame clones and drops some. The sample contains approximately 170,000 clones, 70% to 90% of which appear only once. The sample here was peripheral blood, taken 28 days after the second AZD1222 dose. The receptors were sampled from an adult who received the AZD1222 COVID-19 vaccine.

The V gene is TRBV2, the J gene TRBJ2-2, with D tentatively TRBD1 (6 bases). Germline values: CDR1 SNHLY, CDR2 FYNNEI. The CDR3 is made up of 16 amino acids. With 7 bases removed from V and 0 bases from J, the gap between germline ends came to 15 bases. The CDR3 reads CASTIPGTPNTGELFF. The DNA of the CDR3 is TGTGCCAGCACCATACCCGGGACACCGAACACCGGGGAGCTGTTTTTT.

This clone was found once. This same CDR3 is encoded by further DNA sequences in the sample. The chain is built from TRBV7-3 and TRBJ2-5; maybe TRBD1 (6 bases). V lost 2 bases and J lost 1, with 8 bases in between. The CDR3 is 14 amino acids. Germline CDR1 SGHTA, CDR2 FQGTGA. The CDR3 nucleotides are TGTGCCAGCAGCTTAGTAGGGGGCCAAGAGACCCAGTACTTC. Translating it yields CASSLVGGQETQYF.

The V gene is TRBV28, the J gene TRBJ1-3; possibly TRBD1 for D (5 bases). There are 17 residues in the CDR3. In germline, CDR1 is MDHEN, CDR2 SYDVKM. V was shortened by 5 bases and J by 0 bases, with 17 bases between the two germline ends. As DNA, the CDR3 is TGTGCCAGCAGTCCCTACCAAATCGACAGCTCTGGAAACACCATATATTTT. It codes for CASSPYQIDSSGNTIYF.

This chain uses TRBV27 with TRBJ1-5; 11 nucleotides match TRBD1. The germline gives CDR1 MNHEY, CDR2 SMNVEV (reference sequence). V was pared by 5 bases and J by 1 base, with 19 bases of the junction left unmatched. The length of the CDR3 is 21 residues. CDR3 protein: CASSRNQPVRTGGASNQPQHF. The CDR3 DNA reads as TGTGCCAGCAGTCGTAATCAACCAGTTCGGACAGGGGGCGCGAGCAATCAGCCCCAGCATTTT.

This clone was recorded a few times. This chain joins TRBV11-2 and TRBJ2-3; D is tentatively TRBD1 or TRBD2 (5 bases each). V was trimmed by 4 bases and J by 6 bases, leaving 17 bases between them. The CDR3 loop spans 15 amino acids. Per germline, CDR1 SGHAT and CDR2 FQNNGV. The CDR3 DNA follows: TGTGCCAGCAGCTCCTACGCCCGCGAGGGGGATACGCAGTATTTT. This translates into CASSSYAREGDTQYF.

This clone showed up just once. J is TRBJ1-6 and V is TRBV9; D is ambiguous. Trimming pared 0 bases from V and 7 bases from J, leaving 11 bases between. CDR1 is SGDLS and CDR2 is YYNGEE in the germline V gene. The CDR3 loop spans 15 amino acids. CDR3 sequence reads: CASSVDSSLNSPLHF. Here the CDR3 DNA reads TGTGCCAGCAGCGTAGACTCTTCGCTCAATTCACCCCTCCACTTT. The full variable domain, with the rest looked up from reference TRBV9 and TRBJ1-6, is DSGVTQTPKHLITATGQRVTLRCSPRSGDLSVYWYQQSLDQGLQFLIQYYNGEERAKGNILERFSAQQFPDLHSELNLSSLELGDSALYFCASSVDSSLNSPLHFGNGTRLTVT.

This clone is a singleton in its sample. This chain links TRBV5-1 with TRBJ2-7; unclear D gene. Trimming took off 0 bases at V and 1 base at J, with 14 bases between the two ends. This CDR3 is built from 16 residues. Germline V gives CDR1 SGHRS, CDR2 YFSETQ. CDR3 loop: CASSLALFDGSYEQYF. The CDR3 DNA reads as TGCGCCAGCAGCTTGGCCCTGTTTGACGGATCCTACGAGCAGTACTTC.